The 14 T cell receptor beta chains below all came from one sample that was sequenced in a study of T cells in Graves' hyperthyroidism and ophthalmopathy. TCR beta CDR3 region amplification was performed from RNA transcripts. The TCR CDR3 first-round RT-PCR relied on the HTBI primer set. Using its own MiXCR run on the multiplex PCR reads, TCRdb lists one record per CDR3 protein. The table records more than 350,000 distinct CDR3 sequences, about 15% of them present only once. Sequenced: blood. Source of these receptors: a woman aged 25 to 45 with Graves' hyperthyroidism that later progressed to Graves' ophthalmopathy.

This clonotype was picked up many times. The genes are TRBV5-1 and TRBJ1-2; D is unclear. The CDR3 contains 17 residues. V gave up 4 bases and J gave up 3 bases, with 22 bases separating them. Per the germline V gene, CDR1 is SGHRS and CDR2 is YFSETQ. The CDR3 protein is CASSPSEIYGGDYGYTF. As DNA, the CDR3 is TGCGCCAGCAGCCCATCTGAAATTTATGGCGGCGACTATGGCTACACCTTC.

The sample holds many counts of this clonotype. The chain recombines TRBV10-1 with TRBJ2-7; D gene ambiguous. Germline CDR1 WNHNN, CDR2 SYGVQD (reference sequence). The V gene lost 6 bases and the J gene lost 3 bases, with 12 bases spanning the gap. The length of the CDR3 is 13 residues. The CDR3 spells CASSQRPNYEQYF. In nucleotides, the CDR3 is TGCGCCAGCAGCCAAAGGCCGAACTACGAGCAGTACTTC.

The V gene is TRBV7-2, the J gene TRBJ2-3; D might be TRBD2 (5 bases). The CDR3 has 15 residues. CDR1 and CDR2 from the germline V gene are SGHTA and FQGNSA. V was trimmed by 5 bases and J by 4 bases, leaving 16 bases between them. CDR3 sequence reads: CASSAQVGRADTQYF. In DNA form, the CDR3 reads TGTGCCAGCAGCGCCCAGGTTGGGCGGGCAGATACGCAGTATTTT.

Many counts were recorded for this clonotype. V is TRBV12-3 or TRBV12-4 and J is TRBJ2-7, with TRBD1 as a possible D gene (5 bases). The CDR3 contains 14 residues. Trimming stripped 6 bases from V and 0 bases from J, with 12 bases between. In nucleotides, the CDR3 is TGTGCCAGCAGCCCTCGGACATACTCCTACGAGCAGTACTTC. Encoded protein: CASSPRTYSYEQYF.

The rearrangement joins TRBV5-1 to TRBJ1-2, with unresolved D. Germline-derived CDR1 and CDR2 are SGHRS and YFSETQ. V lost 0 bases, J lost 4 bases, and 10 bases lay in between. The CDR3 spans 14 residues. The DNA of the CDR3 is TGCGCCAGCAGCTTGGATCCGGGCTCCTATGGCTACACCTTC. Amino acids: CASSLDPGSYGYTF.

The chain combines TRBV18 with TRBJ2-3; D is uncertain. V dropped 3 bases and J dropped 0 bases, with 7 bases sitting between them. Germline CDR1 and CDR2: KGHSH and LQKENI. The CDR3 extends over 14 amino acids. Here the CDR3 DNA reads TGTGCCAGCTCACCTACCACTAGCACAGATACGCAGTATTTT. Translating it yields CASSPTTSTDTQYF.

This clonotype was counted many times. V gene TRBV2 combines with J gene TRBJ1-5; a possible D gene is TRBD1 (6 bases). CDR3 length equals 15 residues. Germline V gene data show CDR1 as SNHLY and CDR2 as FYNNEI. V shed 6 bases and J shed 4 bases, with 16 bases lying between them. The CDR3: CASSRGRQGNQPQHF. For the CDR3, the DNA is TGTGCCAGCAGCCGAGGTCGGCAGGGGAATCAGCCCCAGCATTTT.

V usage is TRBV5-1 and J usage is TRBJ2-5; TRBD1 matches 10 bases. V gave up 4 bases and J gave up 4 bases; unmatched junction bases: 1. Germline-derived CDR1 and CDR2 are SGHRS and YFSETQ. The CDR3 consists of 13 residues. The CDR3 sequence is CASSGDRGETQYF. The DNA for the CDR3 is TGCGCCAGCAGCGGGGACAGGGGAGAGACCCAGTACTTC.

The rearrangement uses TRBV11-3 and TRBJ2-1; 7 bases are shared with TRBD1. Germline CDR1 SGHNT, CDR2 YENEEA. This CDR3 has 14 residues. The V segment lost 4 bases and the J segment 6 bases; nucleotides outside the gene matches: 6. CDR3: CASSYRGISNEQFF. The DNA for the CDR3 is TGTGCCAGCAGCTACAGGGGAATAAGCAATGAGCAGTTCTTC.

The V and J genes are TRBV7-9 and TRBJ2-5; D possibly corresponds to TRBD2 (6 bases). Germline V gene sequence: CDR1 SEHNR, CDR2 FQNEAQ (reference sequence). This CDR3 comprises 16 residues. Deletions cut 4 bases from V and 7 bases from J, with 22 bases between. Here the CDR3 DNA reads TGTGCCAGCAGCTCGGCCGGCCGGGACTGGCTAAGGACCCAGTACTTC. Protein sequence: CASSSAGRDWLRTQYF.

This clonotype has ten or more counts. The V gene is TRBV27, the J gene TRBJ2-7; D uncertain. The CDR3 runs 14 residues. Between the trimmed V and J ends, which lost 2 bases and 3 bases, there was a span of 11 bases. Germline lookup yields CDR1 MNHEY and CDR2 SMNVEV (reference sequence). The CDR3 spells CASSLTGQFYEQYF. The CDR3, as DNA: TGTGCCAGCAGTTTAACGGGTCAGTTCTACGAGCAGTACTTC.

There are many counts of this clonotype. Compared with germline, one end of the junction differs, possibly owing to a read error. CDR3 nucleotides: TGTGCCAGCAGTCAAGGATCATATCAGCCCCAGCATTTT. Translating gives CASSQGSYQPQHF. The rearrangement joins TRBV3-1 to TRBJ1-5; D gene unclear. The germline V gene has CDR1 LGHDT and CDR2 YNNKEL (reference sequence). The CDR3 loop spans 13 amino acids.

V and J are TRBV24-1 and TRBJ2-3; perhaps TRBD1 as D (6 bases). V was cut by 6 bases and J by 3 bases, with 15 bases left in between. The CDR3 totals 15 residues. Germline assignment: CDR1 KGHDR and CDR2 SFDVKD. CDR3 DNA: TGTGCCACCAGTTGGACAGAGGGTGTGACAGATACGCAGTATTTT. This encodes CATSWTEGVTDTQYF.

This sequence joins TRBV6-1 and TRBJ2-1; D uncertain. This CDR3 has 13 residues. Germline V gives CDR1 MNHNS, CDR2 SASEGT. Trimming left V 6 bases short and J 9 bases short, with 15 bases between. CDR3: CASSPPRASEQFF. Written as DNA, the CDR3 is TGTGCCAGCAGCCCACCCCGTGCATCTGAGCAGTTCTTC.